This T cell receptor beta chain originates from a study of blood T cell repertoires in COVID-19. At the level of the study: COVID-19 samples collected from the United States, Italy and Spain covered acute and convalescent phases. The analysed material was cDNA or gDNA that came from T cells, B-cell-depleted T cells, or PBMCs.

Trimming took 0 bases from V and 3 from J; bases not matched to a gene: 5. The V gene's germline CDR1 is LNHNV and CDR2 YYDKDF (reference sequence). The CDR3 is 15 residues long. Methods used by the authors: It was from reference gene primer amplification that nucleated cell counts were estimated. Method: immunoSEQ multiplex PCR; TCRdb's copy keeps in-frame clones and lacks some. That table furnishes V, J and clone size, whereas the DNA furnished D and trimming. The sample lists 140,000 to 150,000 clones; about 76% were seen once. The rearrangement joins TRBV15 to TRBJ2-7; 7 bases map to TRBD1. This clonotype was sampled from a human donor in a cohort sampled during active COVID-19. Sequences were obtained from peripheral blood. The CDR3 bases are TGTGCCACCAGCAGAGAGGGACAGCCCATCTACGAGCAGTACTTC. Encoded protein: CATSREGQPIYEQYF.